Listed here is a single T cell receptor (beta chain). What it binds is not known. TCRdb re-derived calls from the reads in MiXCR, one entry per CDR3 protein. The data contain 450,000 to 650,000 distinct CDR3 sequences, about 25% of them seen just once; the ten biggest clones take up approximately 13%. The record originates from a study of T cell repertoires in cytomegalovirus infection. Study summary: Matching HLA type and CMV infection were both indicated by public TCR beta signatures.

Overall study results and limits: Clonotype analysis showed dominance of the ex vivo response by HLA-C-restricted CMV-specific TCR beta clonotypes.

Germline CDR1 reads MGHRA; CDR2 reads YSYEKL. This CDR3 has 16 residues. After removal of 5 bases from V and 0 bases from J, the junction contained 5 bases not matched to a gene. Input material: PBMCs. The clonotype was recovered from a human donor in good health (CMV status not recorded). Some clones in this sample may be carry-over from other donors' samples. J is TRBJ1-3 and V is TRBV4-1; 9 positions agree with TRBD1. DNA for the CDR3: TGCGCCAGCAGCATCGGACAGGGGCGCTCTGGAAACACCATATATTTT. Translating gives CASSIGQGRSGNTIYF.